These T cell receptor beta chains were read from a single sample in a study of a mutant IDH1 vaccine in newly diagnosed glioma. Sequencing was performed with immunoSEQ multiplex PCR; in TCRdb, only in-frame clones are kept and a portion is missing. The sample lists some 90,000 clones; about 80% were seen once. This material consisted of PBMCs, taken from a glioma patient treated with radiotherapy, temozolomide or both. These receptors originate from a man aged 40-49 years with glioma. Some clones in this sample may be carry-over from other donors' samples. Both conserved end residues are part of each CDR3. The order of the fields is D gene, V gene, J gene, clone size, CDR3 DNA, CDR3 protein. D genes are given only for firm matches. Expanded clones are given a class, and other clones once, few, many or no size at all.

>TRBD1|TRBV5-1|TRBJ2-1|NA
TGCGCCAGCAGCTTGGCTCCAGGGGGTGATGAGCAGTTCTTC
CASSLAPGGDEQFF
>TRBD1|TRBV7-2|TRBJ1-6|NA
TGTGCCAGCAGCGGTTCACAGGGGAGATCCCTCCACTTT
CASSGSQGRSLHF
>NA|TRBV6-5|TRBJ1-1|once
TGTGCCAGCAGTTATAAGACAGGGAACACTGAAGCTTTCTTT
CASSYKTGNTEAFF
>NA|TRBV6-1|TRBJ1-1|NA
TGTGCCAGCAGTGAAGCGCCCGACCTTGTACTTGAAGCTTTCTTT
CASSEAPDLVLEAFF
>NA|TRBV7-2|TRBJ1-5|NA
TGTGCCAGCAGCTTAGTAGGAGTCGGACAGCCCCAGCATTTT
CASSLVGVGQPQHF
>NA|TRBV15|TRBJ1-4|few
TGTGCCACCAGCGGACGGGATCGAGGGACTGGGGAAAAACTGTTTTTT
CATSGRDRGTGEKLFF
>NA|TRBV29-1|TRBJ1-2|NA
TGCAGCGTGGGGGGGGGAGGCTATGGCTACACCTTC
CSVGGGGYGYTF
>NA|TRBV19|TRBJ1-4|few
TGTGCCAGTAGCGAAGACACTACCTCACGGGAAAAACTGTTTTTT
CASSEDTTSREKLFF
>TRBD1|TRBV6-1|TRBJ2-4|NA
TGTGCCAGCAAAACAGGGGGGTCCGACATTCAGTACTTC
CASKTGGSDIQYF
>NA|TRBV29-1|TRBJ1-4|NA
TGCAGCGTCCGGGACAATGAAAAACTGTTTTTT
CSVRDNEKLFF
>NA|TRBV4-1|TRBJ2-6|NA
TGCGCCAGCAGCGACCCGGGACTGCTCTCTGGGGCCAACGTCCTGACTTTC
CASSDPGLLSGANVLTF
>NA|TRBV7-2|TRBJ2-1|once
TGTGCCAGCAGCTTAGACTTCGATGAGCAGTTCTTC
CASSLDFDEQFF
>NA|TRBV18|TRBJ1-5|NA
TGTGCCAGCTCATCGACAGGAGATCAGCCCCAGCATTTT
CASSSTGDQPQHF
>TRBD1|TRBV6-6|TRBJ1-4|NA
TGTGCCAGCAGTTTACTGGACAGGGCTGAAAAACTGTTTTTT
CASSLLDRAEKLFF
>NA|TRBV30|TRBJ1-3|NA
TGTGCCTTGGGGTCCGGGCCTGGAAACACCATATATTTT
CALGSGPGNTIYF
>NA|TRBV4-1|TRBJ2-7|once
TGCGCCAGCAGCCAAGAGGCAGGGGGAGGGGAGCAGTACTTC
CASSQEAGGGEQYF
>TRBD1|TRBV6-5|TRBJ1-2|few
TGTGCCAGCAGTTACCAAGGACAGGGGGCTAATGGCTACACCTTC
CASSYQGQGANGYTF
>NA|TRBV5-1|TRBJ2-2|NA
TGCGCCAGCAGCTTGACAGGGAACACCGGGGAGCTGTTTTTT
CASSLTGNTGELFF
>NA|TRBV30|TRBJ1-1|NA
TGTGCCTGGAGTGTACAAGCGAACACTGAAGCTTTCTTT
CAWSVQANTEAFF
>TRBD1|TRBV10-3|TRBJ1-4|NA
TGTGCCACCCGGGGACAGGGTGATGAAAAACTGTTTTTT
CATRGQGDEKLFF
>TRBD2|TRBV30|TRBJ2-3|NA
TGTGCCTGGAGTGTAGGGCTAGCGGGGATGTCAGATACGCAGTATTTT
CAWSVGLAGMSDTQYF
>NA|TRBV30|TRBJ1-1|NA
TGTGCCTGGAGAGGTAACAGGGAAATGGGTGAAGCTTTCTTT
CAWRGNREMGEAFF
>TRBD2|TRBV19|TRBJ2-7|NA
TGTGCCAGTAGTATTATGGGGGGGGGAGGTAAAAAGCAGTACTTC
CASSIMGGGGKKQYF
>TRBD2|TRBV5-1|TRBJ2-7|NA
TGCGCCAGCAGCCCCGGGACTACCAGATCCTACGAGCAGTACTTC
CASSPGTTRSYEQYF
>TRBD1|TRBV6-5|TRBJ2-5|NA
TGTGCCAGCAGTTACGGGGACAGGGTTGAGACCCAGTACTTC
CASSYGDRVETQYF
>NA|TRBV29-1|TRBJ1-1|NA
TGCAGCGGCAGAAGACAGGAAAACACTGAAGCTTTCTTT
CSGRRQENTEAFF
>NA|TRBV25-1|TRBJ2-2|NA
TGTGCCAGCAGTAGCCTGGGCCACACCGGGGAGCTGTTTTTT
CASSSLGHTGELFF
>NA|TRBV2|TRBJ2-5|NA
TGTGCCAGCAGTGATGAATTGGAGACCCAGTACTTC
CASSDELETQYF
>NA|TRBV11-2|TRBJ1-3|NA
TGTGCCAGCAGCTTAGGAATAGGGCGGATATTAACCCCTGGAAACACCATATATTTT
CASSLGIGRILTPGNTIYF
>NA|TRBV5-1|TRBJ1-1|NA
TGCGCCAGCAGCTTCGGGCACGCAGGGAACACTGAAGCTTTCTTT
CASSFGHAGNTEAFF
>TRBD1|TRBV6-6|TRBJ1-2|NA
TGTGCCAGCAGTCGACAGGGAACGGATGGCTACACCTTC
CASSRQGTDGYTF
>NA|TRBV6-1|TRBJ1-6|NA
TGTGCCAGCAGCCCGCTGGGCTCCTATAATTCACCCCTCCACTTT
CASSPLGSYNSPLHF
>TRBD1|TRBV10-1|TRBJ2-1|few
TGCGCCAGCCGAGGACAGGGCTACAATGAGCAGTTCTTC
CASRGQGYNEQFF
>NA|TRBV6-5|TRBJ1-1|NA
TGTGCCAGCAGTTATTTCAGGGGCACCTTGAACACTGAAGCTTTCTTT
CASSYFRGTLNTEAFF
>NA|TRBV4-1|TRBJ1-1|NA
TGCGCCAGCAGCCAAGTTTGGGGGGCGAACACTGAAGCTTTCTTT
CASSQVWGANTEAFF
>NA|TRBV29-1|TRBJ1-5|NA
TGCAGCGTTGAAGATCAGGGCAGGGGATGGGGTAGCAATCAGCCCCAGCATTTT
CSVEDQGRGWGSNQPQHF
>NA|TRBV10-3|TRBJ1-1|NA
TGTGCCATCAGTGGAGGGAACACTGAAGCTTTCTTT
CAISGGNTEAFF